The rows below give T cell receptor beta chains drawn from one sample of a study of control samples from healthy donors and cancer patients. Here immunoSEQ multiplex PCR was the method, and the copy in TCRdb shows in-frame clones only, minus some. The repertoire holds some 140,000 clones, with about 94% as singletons. Sequences were obtained from blood. Every receptor here comes from a man aged 40-49 years in good health. CDR3s include the opening cysteine and the closing phenylalanine or tryptophan. D genes are given only for firm matches. Size tells how often a clone was seen (once, few, many) or the class of an expanded clone, and some rows leave it out.

d_call,v_call,j_call,clone_size,cdr3_nt,cdr3_aa
-,TRBV27,TRBJ1-6,-,TGTGCCAGCAGTTTAGGGTGGGGGGGCGCAGGATTTTTTTCACCCCTCCACTTT,CASSLGWGGAGFFSPLHF
-,TRBV21-1,TRBJ1-3,-,TGTGCCAGCAGCAAAGGACGCCGGGACCCTCAAGGGGAACACCATATATTTGCGACCATATATTTT,CASSKGRRDPQGEHHIFATIYF
TRBD1,TRBV11-2,TRBJ2-7,-,TGTGCCAGCAGTCGGACCGGGACAGGGTGGGGGAGTGACTACGAGCAGTACTTC,CASSRTGTGWGSDYEQYF
TRBD1,TRBV5-1,TRBJ2-7,-,TGCGCCAGCAGCTTGGGGACAGGTGCCTACGAGCAGTACTTC,CASSLGTGAYEQYF
-,TRBV7-2,TRBJ2-7,-,TGTGCCAGCAGCTTAGAAAGTTCCTACGAGCAGTACTTC,CASSLESSYEQYF
TRBD1,TRBV10-3,TRBJ1-2,-,TGTGCCATCAGTGGTGACAGGGGCCCTAACTATGGCTACACCTTC,CAISGDRGPNYGYTF
TRBD2,TRBV14,TRBJ2-2,-,TGTGCCAGCAGTCACAGCCGGAGAGCGGGGGGGAGCACCGGGGAGCTGTTTTTT,CASSHSRRAGGSTGELFF
TRBD1,TRBV7-3,TRBJ1-2,-,TGTGCCAGCAGCTTAAAGGGGGGACAGTACGATGGCTACACCTTC,CASSLKGGQYDGYTF
TRBD1,TRBV5-6,TRBJ1-5,-,TGTGCCAGCAGCGCGGGACAGGGATTACAGCCCCAGCATTTT,CASSAGQGLQPQHF
-,TRBV4-3,TRBJ1-6,-,TGCGCCAGCAGCCAAGAAGTCACGGAAGATTGGTCACCCCTCCACTTT,CASSQEVTEDWSPLHF
-,TRBV4-3,TRBJ2-1,-,TGCGCCAGCAGCCCCGACGGTAATGAGCAGTTCTTC,CASSPDGNEQFF
-,TRBV9,TRBJ2-2,few,TGTGCCAGCAGCGTAGACCAGACCGGGGAGCTGTTTTTT,CASSVDQTGELFF
TRBD1,TRBV6-6,TRBJ1-1,-,TGTGCCAGCAGTTACTCCCGACAGGGGAACACTGAAGCTTTCTTT,CASSYSRQGNTEAFF
-,TRBV19,TRBJ1-1,-,TGTGCCAGTAGTATCTCCAGGAGCACTGAAGCTTTCTTT,CASSISRSTEAFF
-,TRBV21-1,TRBJ1-5,-,TGTGCCAGCCTCGCAAGAAATCAGCCCCAGCATTTT,CASLARNQPQHF
-,TRBV28,TRBJ1-3,-,TGTGCCAGCAGTTATCCCGGAAACACCATATATTTT,CASSYPGNTIYF
-,TRBV10-2,TRBJ1-4,-,TGCGCCAGCACAGGGAGGAGGGAAAAACTGTTTTTT,CASTGRREKLFF
-,TRBV5-1,TRBJ1-3,-,TGCGCCAGCAGCTTGGCAGGGATTGGAAACACCATATATTTT,CASSLAGIGNTIYF
TRBD2,TRBV28,TRBJ2-1,-,TGTGCCAGCAGTTTAATTGGTGAACTAGCGGGGGGGCAGTTCTTC,CASSLIGELAGGQFF
TRBD2,TRBV4-1,TRBJ2-7,-,TGCGCCAGCAGCCGGTCGGGGAGCGGGGGTTCCTACGAGCAGTACTTC,CASSRSGSGGSYEQYF
-,TRBV5-1,TRBJ2-5,-,TGCGCCAGCAGCGCCGGGACTGGGTCCCAAGAGACCCAGTACTTC,CASSAGTGSQETQYF
-,TRBV7-8,TRBJ1-3,-,TGTGCCAGCAGCTTAGCTGCGGGAAGAAACACCATATATTTT,CASSLAAGRNTIYF
TRBD1,TRBV19,TRBJ1-4,-,TGTGCCAGTAGTATAATGGACAGGCCATATGAAAAACTGTTTTTT,CASSIMDRPYEKLFF
-,TRBV20-1,TRBJ2-1,-,TGCAGTGCTAGTAGGCATGAGCAGTTCTTC,CSASRHEQFF
-,TRBV30,TRBJ2-1,-,TGTGCCTGGCATCGTTCCTGGGACAATGAGCAGTTCTTC,CAWHRSWDNEQFF
-,TRBV4-1,TRBJ1-6,-,TGCGCCAGCAGCTTCGACGGCAATTCACCCCTCCACTTT,CASSFDGNSPLHF
TRBD1,TRBV6-1,TRBJ1-6,few,TGTGCCAGCAGTGAAGATCCAGGGGGCAATTCACCCCTCCACTTT,CASSEDPGGNSPLHF
TRBD1,TRBV7-9,TRBJ1-5,-,TGTGCCAGCAGCCCAGGACAGGCGTACGTGGGGCCCCAGCATTTT,CASSPGQAYVGPQHF
-,TRBV7-8,TRBJ2-1,once,TGTGCCAGCAGCTCCCGCAATGAGCAGTTCTTC,CASSSRNEQFF
-,TRBV5-1,TRBJ2-2,-,TGCGCCAGCAGCATTGAGTATCGTCAGCCCGACACCGGGGAGCTGTTTTTT,CASSIEYRQPDTGELFF
TRBD2,TRBV28,TRBJ2-7,-,TGTGCCAGCAGTTTAAATTCCGGGACTATCACCCCGCAGTACTTC,CASSLNSGTITPQYF
-,TRBV2,TRBJ1-5,-,TGTGCCAGCAGTTATGACGGTCAGCCCCAGCATTTT,CASSYDGQPQHF